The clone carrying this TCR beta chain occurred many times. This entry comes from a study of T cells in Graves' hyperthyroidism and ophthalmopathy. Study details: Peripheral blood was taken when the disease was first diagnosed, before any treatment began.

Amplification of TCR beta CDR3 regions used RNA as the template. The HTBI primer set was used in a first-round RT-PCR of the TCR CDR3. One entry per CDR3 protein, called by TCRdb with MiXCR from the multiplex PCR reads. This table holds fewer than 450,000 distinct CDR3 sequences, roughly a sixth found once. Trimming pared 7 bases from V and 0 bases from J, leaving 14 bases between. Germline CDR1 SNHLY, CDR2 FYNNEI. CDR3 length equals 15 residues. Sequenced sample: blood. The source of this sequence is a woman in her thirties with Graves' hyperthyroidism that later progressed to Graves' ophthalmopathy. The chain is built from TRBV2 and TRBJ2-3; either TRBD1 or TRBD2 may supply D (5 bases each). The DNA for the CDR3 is TGTGCCAGCATAGAGGGGTTTACTAGCACAGATACGCAGTATTTT. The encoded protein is CASIEGFTSTDTQYF.